These T cell receptor beta chains were read from a single sample in a study of T cell changes during pregnancy in multiple sclerosis. TCRdb's table, derived via immunoSEQ multiplex PCR, lists solely in-frame clones and lacks some. The sample records 30,000 to 35,000 clones, over 75% being singletons. Sequencing used CD8+ T cells from peripheral blood mononuclear cells, obtained in the first trimester of pregnancy. The receptor source for this set is a female donor with multiple sclerosis, enrolled in a pregnancy study. Each CDR3 is given with its conserved first and last residue. D genes are given only for firm matches. Clone size, where shown, is once, few, many, or a class for clones that have expanded.

v_call,clone_size,j_call,d_call,cdr3_aa,cdr3_nt
TRBV27,NA,TRBJ2-7,TRBD2,CASSSGRNEQYF,TGTGCCAGCAGTTCCGGGAGGAACGAGCAGTACTTC
TRBV9,NA,TRBJ2-1,NA,CASSGSRQFF,TGTGCCAGCAGCGGGAGTCGGCAGTTCTTC
TRBV2,NA,TRBJ2-7,TRBD1,CASSYRQGVGPRGRYF,TGTGCCAGCAGTTATCGACAGGGTGTTGGACCACGTGGAAGGTACTTC
TRBV4-3,NA,TRBJ1-2,NA,CASSGGGTVRYGYTF,TGCGCCAGCAGCGGTGGCGGGACGGTCCGCTATGGCTACACCTTC
TRBV19,NA,TRBJ2-1,TRBD2,CASSTTWTSGNEQFF,TGTGCCAGTAGTACTACCTGGACTAGCGGCAATGAGCAGTTCTTC
TRBV27,NA,TRBJ2-7,NA,CASRGQAYEQYF,TGTGCCAGCAGAGGTCAGGCCTACGAGCAGTACTTC
TRBV11-2,NA,TRBJ1-2,TRBD1,CASSLGQGYGYTF,TGTGCCAGCAGCTTGGGACAGGGCTATGGCTACACCTTC
TRBV29-1,NA,TRBJ2-5,TRBD1,CSVGTGWETQYF,TGCAGCGTGGGGACAGGGTGGGAGACCCAGTACTTC
TRBV2,NA,TRBJ2-5,TRBD1,CASSEAGKAGQGRWETQYF,TGTGCCAGCAGTGAAGCAGGGAAAGCCGGACAGGGGAGGTGGGAGACCCAGTACTTC
TRBV5-6,NA,TRBJ2-7,NA,CASSPRSAYEQYF,TGTGCCAGCAGCCCCCGGTCCGCCTACGAGCAGTACTTC
TRBV6-5,few,TRBJ1-5,NA,CASSRGAEQPQHF,TGTGCCAGCAGCCGGGGGGCAGAGCAGCCCCAGCATTTT
TRBV7-8,NA,TRBJ2-3,TRBD2,CASSTGLAGGDTQYF,TGTGCCAGCAGTACCGGACTAGCGGGAGGGGATACGCAGTATTTT
TRBV19,NA,TRBJ1-1,NA,CASSNLGGDTEAFF,TGTGCCAGTAGTAATCTAGGAGGCGACACTGAAGCTTTCTTT
TRBV7-2,NA,TRBJ2-1,NA,CASSLDGSSYNEQFF,TGTGCCAGCAGCTTAGACGGGAGCTCCTACAATGAGCAGTTCTTC
TRBV4-1,NA,TRBJ1-3,NA,CASSQDLGTVSGNTIYF,TGCGCCAGCAGTCAAGACTTAGGAACAGTCTCTGGAAACACCATATATTTT
TRBV5-1,NA,TRBJ1-6,NA,CASSLASGNSPLHF,TGCGCCAGCAGCTTGGCCTCGGGGAATTCACCCCTCCACTTT
TRBV6-5,NA,TRBJ1-1,NA,CASRSGPVEAFF,TGTGCCAGCAGGAGCGGACCGGTAGAAGCTTTCTTT
TRBV5-1,NA,TRBJ1-1,NA,CASSLAGVGTEAFF,TGCGCCAGCAGCTTGGCAGGCGTGGGCACTGAAGCTTTCTTT
TRBV15,NA,TRBJ2-5,TRBD2,CATSRDRISGNQETQYF,TGTGCCACCAGCAGAGATCGGATTAGCGGGAACCAAGAGACCCAGTACTTC
TRBV4-2,NA,TRBJ2-2,TRBD2,CASSQEAGAYGELFF,TGTGCCAGCAGCCAAGAAGCGGGAGCCTACGGGGAGCTGTTTTTT
TRBV27,NA,TRBJ2-7,TRBD2,CASSSGLAASYEQYF,TGTGCCAGCAGTTCAGGACTAGCGGCTTCCTACGAGCAGTACTTC
TRBV6-4,NA,TRBJ2-3,TRBD1,CASSGWGQGKTDTQYF,TGTGCCAGCAGTGGGTGGGGACAGGGGAAAACAGATACGCAGTATTTT
TRBV27,once,TRBJ1-4,NA,CASRPGARNEKLFF,TGTGCCAGCAGACCAGGGGCTCGGAATGAAAAACTGTTTTTT
TRBV14,NA,TRBJ2-6,TRBD2,CASRDGGAPSSGANVLTF,TGTGCCAGCAGAGACGGGGGGGCTCCATCCTCTGGGGCCAACGTCCTGACTTTC
TRBV5-6,NA,TRBJ2-7,TRBD1,CASSGLGQKWYF,TGTGCCAGCAGCGGTCTGGGACAGAAGTGGTACTTC
TRBV4-1,NA,TRBJ2-2,NA,CASRWTADTGELFF,TGCGCCAGCAGGTGGACAGCGGACACCGGGGAGCTGTTTTTT
TRBV7-9,NA,TRBJ1-5,NA,CASSSRQDQPQHF,TGTGCCAGCAGTTCCAGACAGGATCAGCCCCAGCATTTT
TRBV5-1,NA,TRBJ2-1,NA,CASSLDSSYNEQFF,TGCGCCAGCAGCTTGGATAGCTCCTACAATGAGCAGTTCTTC
TRBV11-2,many,TRBJ2-7,TRBD2,CASSSGLAGVGFPHYEQYF,TGTGCCAGCAGCTCCGGACTAGCGGGAGTAGGTTTTCCCCACTACGAGCAGTACTTC
TRBV30,NA,TRBJ2-3,NA,CAWDEGSTARDTQYF,TGTGCCTGGGATGAGGGAAGCACAGCGAGGGATACGCAGTATTTT
TRBV29-1,NA,TRBJ2-1,TRBD2,CSVDPRGGPPYNEQFF,TGCAGCGTTGACCCTAGGGGAGGGCCCCCCTACAATGAGCAGTTCTTC
TRBV2,NA,TRBJ2-3,NA,CASSLRGGGQGHTDTQYF,TGTGCCAGCAGTCTTCGAGGAGGCGGGCAGGGGCACACAGATACGCAGTATTTT
TRBV15,few,TRBJ1-2,NA,CATSVVRQDGYTF,TGTGCCACCTCCGTCGTAAGGCAGGATGGCTACACCTTC
TRBV15,NA,TRBJ2-7,TRBD2,CATSIDEKRGNTYEQYF,TGTGCCACCAGCATTGACGAAAAGCGGGGAAACACCTACGAGCAGTACTTC
TRBV27,NA,TRBJ2-5,NA,CASSFGRTQYF,TGTGCCAGCAGTTTTGGGCGTACCCAGTACTTC
TRBV13,NA,TRBJ2-1,NA,CASSLLETSPYNEQFF,TGTGCCAGCAGCTTACTGGAGACTAGTCCCTACAATGAGCAGTTCTTC
TRBV7-2,NA,TRBJ1-1,NA,CASSFGLYAEAFF,TGTGCCAGCAGCTTCGGACTCTACGCGGAAGCTTTCTTT
TRBV4-1,once,TRBJ2-1,TRBD2,CASSQEQREAYNEQFF,TGCGCCAGCAGCCAAGAACAGCGGGAGGCCTACAATGAGCAGTTCTTC
TRBV10-3,NA,TRBJ1-2,NA,CAIAGNYGYTF,TGTGCCATCGCGGGGAACTATGGCTACACCTTC
TRBV2,NA,TRBJ2-7,TRBD1,CASKQGYEQYF,TGTGCCAGCAAACAGGGGTACGAGCAGTACTTC
TRBV7-9,NA,TRBJ2-5,TRBD2,CASSPLLAPQETQYF,TGTGCCAGCAGCCCCCTACTAGCGCCCCAAGAGACCCAGTACTTC
TRBV7-3,once,TRBJ2-2,NA,CASSRVAGETTGELFF,TGTGCCAGCAGCCGGGTGGCTGGGGAGACCACCGGGGAGCTGTTTTTT
TRBV28,NA,TRBJ1-5,NA,CASCPYSNQPQHF,TGTGCCAGCTGCCCCTACAGCAATCAGCCCCAGCATTTT
TRBV2,NA,TRBJ1-1,TRBD1,CASRKQGRRTEAFF,TGTGCCAGCAGAAAACAGGGGCGGAGGACTGAAGCTTTCTTT
TRBV10-3,NA,TRBJ2-1,TRBD2,CAISEPVSGRLNNEQFF,TGTGCCATCAGTGAGCCTGTTAGCGGGAGGCTTAACAATGAGCAGTTCTTC
TRBV5-4,NA,TRBJ2-3,TRBD2,CASSPGQGGLAGETDTQYF,TGTGCCAGCAGCCCTGGACAGGGGGGACTAGCGGGAGAGACAGATACGCAGTATTTT
TRBV7-7,NA,TRBJ2-1,TRBD1,CASSSGTGDYNEQFF,TGTGCTAGCAGCTCCGGGACAGGTGATTACAATGAGCAGTTCTTC
TRBV28,NA,TRBJ1-1,NA,CASNKNTEAFF,TGTGCCAGCAATAAGAACACTGAAGCTTTCTTT
TRBV19,NA,TRBJ1-5,TRBD1,CASSTRGRVQPQHF,TGTGCCAGTAGTACGAGGGGGCGGGTTCAGCCCCAGCATTTT
TRBV6-1,NA,TRBJ1-1,NA,CASSVYRFREAFF,TGTGCCAGCAGTGTCTACAGGTTCAGAGAAGCTTTCTTT
TRBV27,once,TRBJ2-7,TRBD2,CASSPVAGGDYEQYF,TGTGCCAGCAGTCCCGTAGCGGGAGGGGACTACGAGCAGTACTTC
TRBV27,NA,TRBJ2-1,NA,CASVRGNEQFF,TGTGCCAGCGTCCGGGGCAATGAGCAGTTCTTC
TRBV25-1,many,TRBJ1-5,NA,CASSETGESQPQHF,TGTGCCAGCAGTGAAACCGGGGAGAGCCAGCCCCAGCATTTT
TRBV7-9,NA,TRBJ1-2,NA,CASSAAAVANYGYTF,TGTGCCAGCAGCGCCGCCGCGGTAGCTAACTATGGCTACACCTTC
TRBV7-9,once,TRBJ2-5,TRBD1,CASSSRRGAGGRETQYF,TGTGCCAGCAGCTCCCGTAGGGGGGCAGGGGGCAGGGAGACCCAGTACTTC
TRBV29-1,NA,TRBJ2-1,TRBD2,CSVEGLTSGYYNEQFF,TGCAGCGTTGAAGGATTGACTAGCGGGTACTACAATGAGCAGTTCTTC
TRBV20-1,NA,TRBJ2-7,NA,CSAHSSYEQYF,TGCAGTGCGCATAGCTCCTACGAGCAGTACTTC
TRBV27,NA,TRBJ1-1,NA,CASSLRGPGGEHTEAFF,TGTGCCAGCAGTCTTAGGGGCCCCGGCGGGGAGCACACTGAAGCTTTCTTT
TRBV27,NA,TRBJ2-7,NA,CATGLAGSEQYF,TGTGCCACCGGGTTAGCCGGGTCCGAGCAGTACTTC
TRBV4-2,NA,TRBJ2-7,TRBD2,CASSPTSGSSYEQYF,TGTGCCAGCAGCCCGACTAGCGGGAGCTCCTACGAGCAGTACTTC